These 2 T cell receptor beta chains came from one sample sequenced in a study of blood T cell repertoires in COVID-19. Clones were read by immunoSEQ multiplex PCR, and TCRdb kept only the in-frame ones, dropping some. The data hold about 220,000 clones, with roughly 86% observed a single time. Sequences were obtained from peripheral blood. These receptors were taken from a woman aged 45-59 years with COVID-19, enrolled during active disease.

The V and J genes are TRBV30 and TRBJ1-2; TRBD1 agrees at 10 bases. Trimming took 0 bases from V and 8 from J; bases not matched to a gene: 3. This CDR3 contains 13 residues. The germline V gene has CDR1 GTSNPN and CDR2 SVGIG (reference sequence). CDR3 sequence: CAWSVRTGGGYTF. Written as DNA, the CDR3 is TGTGCCTGGAGTGTACGGACAGGGGGAGGCTACACCTTC.

This chain joins TRBV24-1 and TRBJ2-3; no firm D call. Germline CDR1 and CDR2: KGHDR and SFDVKD. V was pared by 3 bases and J by 0 bases, with 6 bases between. CDR3 length: 14 residues. CDR3 sequence reads: CATSDRVSTDTQYF. CDR3 coding DNA: TGTGCCACCAGTGATAGAGTCAGCACAGATACGCAGTATTTT.